One sample yielded the 21 T cell receptor beta chains listed below, sequenced in a study of T cells in Graves' hyperthyroidism and ophthalmopathy. Researchers amplified the TCR beta CDR3 regions from RNA transcripts. An initial round of RT-PCR targeting the TCR CDR3 relied on the HTBI primer set. TCRdb re-derived calls from the multiplex PCR reads in MiXCR, one entry per CDR3 protein. The data hold approximately 700,000 distinct CDR3 sequences, with about 45% observed a single time. The sample comprised peripheral blood or thyroid tissue (not recorded which). The origin of the receptors is an adult man with Graves' disease, either hyperthyroidism or ophthalmopathy (not recorded which).

This chain uses TRBV29-1 with TRBJ2-6; 7 positions agree with TRBD1. Germline-derived CDR1 and CDR2 are SQVTM and ANQGSEA. J was trimmed by 1 base and V by 7 bases; bases with no gene match: 10. CDR3 length equals 16 residues. The CDR3 loop reads CSARTGGGSGANVLTF. The CDR3 nucleotides are TGCAGCGCCCGGACAGGCGGTGGATCTGGGGCCAACGTCCTGACTTTC.

This clonotype was detected many times. This CDR3 reads CASSLSSTYEQYF. CDR3 in DNA: TGTGCCAGCAGCTTGAGCAGTACCTACGAGCAGTACTTC. The gene calls are TRBV7-9 and TRBJ2-7; D not resolved. Germline CDR1 SEHNR, CDR2 FQNEAQ (reference sequence). There are 13 residues in the CDR3. V was shortened by 3 bases and J by 2 bases, with 8 bases between the two germline ends. The complete variable domain, with remaining parts taken from reference TRBV7-9 and TRBJ2-7, reads DTGVSQNPRHKITKRGQNVTFRCDPISEHNRLYWYRQTLGQGPEFLTYFQNEAQLEKSRLLSDRFSAERPKGSFSTLEIQRTEQGDSAMYLCASSLSSTYEQYFGPGTRLTVT.

Here the CDR3 reads CSVRGQNTGELFF. CDR3 nucleotides: TGCAGCGTTCGGGGACAGAACACCGGGGAGCTGTTTTTT. The genes are TRBV29-1 and TRBJ2-2; weak D call: TRBD1 (6 bases). Germline assignment: CDR1 SQVTM and CDR2 ANQGSEA. The V and J ends lost 5 bases and 1 base respectively, with 8 bases between them. CDR3 size: 13 residues.

This clonotype was seen repeatedly, ten times or more. The chain employs TRBV12-3 or TRBV12-4 and TRBJ1-1; TRBD1 is a possible D gene (6 bases). The CDR3 runs 13 residues. V dropped 4 bases and J dropped 3 bases, with 9 bases sitting between them. The CDR3 sequence is CASSSTGYTEAFF. Here the CDR3 DNA reads TGTGCCAGCAGTTCAACAGGGTACACTGAAGCTTTCTTT.

J is TRBJ2-5 and V is TRBV15, with 9 bases lining up with TRBD2. The trim removed 0 bases at V and 5 bases at J, leaving 1 base unmatched. The CDR3 totals 14 residues. Germline lookup yields CDR1 LNHNV and CDR2 YYDKDF (reference sequence). CDR3 coding DNA: TGTGCCACCAGCAGAGATGCGGGGGGGGAGACCCAGTACTTC. Translated, it gives CATSRDAGGETQYF. Combining the CDR3 with reference TRBV15 and TRBJ2-5 gives the whole variable domain DAMVIQNPRYQVTQFGKPVTLSCSQTLNHNVMYWYQQKSSQAPKLLFHYYDKDFNNEADTPDNFQSRRPNTSFCFLDIRSPGLGDTAMYLCATSRDAGGETQYFGPGTRLLVL.

This clonotype has ten or more counts. V and J are TRBV20-1 and TRBJ2-5; D is uncertain. CDR1 is DFQATT and CDR2 is SNEGSKA in the germline V gene (reference sequence). The CDR3 is 12 amino acids. Trimming stripped 3 bases from V and 1 base from J, with 6 bases between. CDR3 coding DNA: TGCAGTGCTAGTCCAGTCCAAGAGACCCAGTACTTC. This codes for CSASPVQETQYF.

This clonotype was observed at least ten times. This sequence joins TRBV12-3 or TRBV12-4 and TRBJ1-2, with 7 bases lining up with TRBD1. The length of the CDR3 is 14 residues. V was pared by 5 bases and J by 4 bases, with 7 bases of the junction left unmatched. The CDR3 reads CASSPRTGAYGYTF. The CDR3 DNA reads as TGTGCCAGCAGTCCGCGGACAGGCGCCTATGGCTACACCTTC.

This clonotype was found a few times. J is TRBJ1-6 and V is TRBV11-1, with D perhaps TRBD1 (6 bases). Trimming took 5 bases from V and 6 from J, leaving 17 bases between them. The germline V gene has CDR1 SGHAT and CDR2 FQDESV (reference sequence). The CDR3 is 16 amino acids. The CDR3 nucleotides read TGTGCCAGCAGCCCGACTACAGGGAATGTTAATTCACCCCTCCACTTT. It is translated as CASSPTTGNVNSPLHF.

The CDR3 region has the DNA TGCAGCGTTGAGACTCGGGGGGCAGGGACTAAAGCTTTCTTT. It codes for CSVETRGAGTKAFF. The chain carries TRBV29-1 and TRBJ1-1, with D possibly being TRBD1 (6 bases). CDR1 and CDR2 from the germline V gene are SQVTM and ANQGSEA. V lost 3 bases, J lost 9 bases, and 20 bases lay in between. This CDR3 is built from 14 residues.

The gene calls are TRBV5-1 and TRBJ2-3, with D maybe TRBD1 (6 bases). V shed 3 bases and J shed 1 base, with 9 bases lying between them. The CDR3 contains 14 residues. Per the germline V gene, CDR1 is SGHRS and CDR2 is YFSETQ. CDR3 nucleotide sequence: TGCGCCAGCAGCTGGACAGAAGGCACAGATACGCAGTATTTT. Its protein product is CASSWTEGTDTQYF.

The chain has TRBV19 and TRBJ1-4, with TRBD1 matching 7 bases. Unmatched junction bases numbered 3, after V lost 4 bases and J lost 4 bases. In germline, CDR1 is LNHDA, CDR2 SQIVND (reference sequence). The CDR3 extends over 14 amino acids. CDR3 in DNA: TGTGCCAGTAGTACCGGGACAGATAATGAAAAACTGTTTTTT. This sequence encodes CASSTGTDNEKLFF.

With respect to this clonotype: A read error may produce the germline difference seen at one junction end. This chain connects TRBV6-1 to TRBJ1-4, with 9 positions matching TRBD1. Germline V gene lookup returns CDR1 MNHNS and CDR2 SASEGT. The CDR3 contains 15 residues. The CDR3 DNA reads TGTGCCATCAGTCCCGGGACAGGGTATGATGAAAAACTGTTTTTT. Translation: CAISPGTGYDEKLFF.

The chain uses TRBV2 and TRBJ2-7; 9 bases fit TRBD1. The ends lost 4 bases at V and 5 bases at J; junction bases unmatched: 6. Germline-derived CDR1 and CDR2 are SNHLY and FYNNEI. The CDR3 has 14 amino acids. CDR3 protein: CASSADRGRDEQYF. CDR3 coding DNA: TGTGCCAGCAGTGCGGACAGGGGAAGGGACGAGCAGTACTTC. The full variable domain, completed using reference TRBV2 and TRBJ2-7, is EPEVTQTPSHQVTQMGQEVILRCVPISNHLYFYWYRQILGQKVEFLVSFYNNEISEKSEIFDDQFSVERPDGSNFTLKIRSTKLEDSAMYFCASSADRGRDEQYFGPGTRLTVT.

This clonotype showed up just once. The chain couples TRBV7-9 to TRBJ2-7, with TRBD1 as a possible D gene (6 bases). The CDR3 loop spans 11 amino acids. The V end was cut by 11 bases, the J end by 7 bases, with 15 bases between. Germline loops: CDR1 SEHNR, CDR2 FQNEAQ (reference sequence). The CDR3 here is CAWGPLREQYF. Written as DNA, the CDR3 is TGTGCCTGGGGGCCATTGAGGGAGCAGTACTTC.

This clonotype was seen a few times. The V gene is TRBV6-6, the J gene TRBJ1-2; D gene ambiguous. V shed 6 bases and J shed 8 bases, with 13 bases lying between them. Germline CDR1 and CDR2: MNHNY and SVGAGI (reference sequence). CDR3 length: 12 residues. CDR3 in DNA: TGTGCCAGCAGGCCTTTTGAGTTCGGCTACACCTTC. It specifies CASRPFEFGYTF.

This clonotype was seen a few times. The rearrangement joins TRBV25-1 to TRBJ1-4, with D possibly TRBD1 on 6 matching bases. This CDR3 comprises 14 residues. The V gene lost 1 base and the J gene lost 4 bases, with 7 bases spanning the gap. The germline V gene encodes CDR1 MGHDK and CDR2 SYGVNS. Written as DNA, the CDR3 is TGTGCCAGCAGTGAATTAGGGGGTAATGAAAAACTGTTTTTT. Translation: CASSELGGNEKLFF.

The rearrangement uses TRBV6-1 and TRBJ1-5; TRBD1 aligns across 7 bases. CDR3 size: 15 residues. Germline V gene sequence: CDR1 MNHNS, CDR2 SASEGT. V was pared by 8 bases and J by 0 bases, with 7 bases of the junction left unmatched. DNA of the CDR3: TGTGCCAGCGCAGACAGGGATGGTAGCAATCAGCCCCAGCATTTT. Translated: CASADRDGSNQPQHF.

This chain joins TRBV2 and TRBJ2-6, with a possible D match to TRBD1 (5 bases). V shed 3 bases and J shed 5 bases, with 11 bases lying between them. The CDR3 is made up of 15 amino acids. Germline-derived CDR1 and CDR2 are SNHLY and FYNNEI. This CDR3 reads CASSDGAVRANVLTF. The CDR3 DNA sequence: TGTGCCAGCAGTGATGGGGCCGTTAGGGCCAACGTCCTGACTTTC.

Ten or more counts support this clonotype. This sequence joins TRBV19 and TRBJ1-5; D is possibly TRBD1 (5 bases). Deletions cut 3 bases from V and 7 bases from J, with 7 bases between. Germline CDR1 LNHDA, CDR2 SQIVND (reference sequence). The CDR3 totals 12 residues. CDR3 sequence (DNA): TGTGCCAGTAGTATGGGGGACCAGCCCCAGCATTTT. Its protein is CASSMGDQPQHF. The full variable domain, with the rest looked up from reference TRBV19 and TRBJ1-5, is DGGITQSPKYLFRKEGQNVTLSCEQNLNHDAMYWYRQDPGQGLRLIYYSQIVNDFQKGDIAEGYSVSREKKESFPLTVTSAQKNPTAFYLCASSMGDQPQHFGDGTRLSIL.

The gene calls are TRBV25-1 and TRBJ2-5, with 11 bases that match TRBD1. The germline V gene has CDR1 MGHDK and CDR2 SYGVNS. The CDR3 loop spans 15 amino acids. Trimming cost V 4 bases and J 7 bases; bases outside gene matches: 8. CDR3 region: CASSGTGGARATQYF. The DNA for the CDR3 is TGTGCCAGCAGTGGGACAGGGGGCGCGCGGGCGACCCAGTACTTC.

At least ten counts were recorded for this clonotype. The chain recombines TRBV20-1 with TRBJ1-2; D unclear. V shed 0 bases and J shed 0 bases, with 5 bases lying between them. The CDR3 is 13 amino acids. Germline V gene sequence: CDR1 DFQATT, CDR2 SNEGSKA (reference sequence). The CDR3 DNA follows: TGCAGTGCTAGAGAGGCGGCTAACTATGGCTACACCTTC. It specifies CSAREAANYGYTF.